This TCR beta chain was obtained from a study of blood T cell repertoires in COVID-19. Study background: Collection of acute and convalescent COVID-19 samples took place in the United States, Italy and Spain.

Germline V CDR1 and CDR2: MNHNS, SASEGT. This CDR3 is 14 amino acids long. V shed 3 bases and J 5 bases; nucleotides not matched to a gene: 7. Original processing notes: For nucleated cells, counts were estimated from reference gene primer amplification. The table came from immunoSEQ multiplex PCR; TCRdb's copy has only in-frame clones and leaves some out. V, J and clone size derive from that table, while D and trimming were established from the DNA sequence. Seen here are more than 110,000 clones, approximately 83% observed once, and the top ten hold around 8%. The TCR sequence derives from a human donor in a cohort sampled during active COVID-19. The sequencing input was peripheral blood. The rearrangement joins TRBV6-1 to TRBJ2-7; 7 nucleotides line up with TRBD1. The CDR3 loop reads CASSEAGGSHEQYF. DNA for the CDR3: TGTGCCAGCAGTGAGGCAGGGGGTTCCCACGAGCAGTACTTC.